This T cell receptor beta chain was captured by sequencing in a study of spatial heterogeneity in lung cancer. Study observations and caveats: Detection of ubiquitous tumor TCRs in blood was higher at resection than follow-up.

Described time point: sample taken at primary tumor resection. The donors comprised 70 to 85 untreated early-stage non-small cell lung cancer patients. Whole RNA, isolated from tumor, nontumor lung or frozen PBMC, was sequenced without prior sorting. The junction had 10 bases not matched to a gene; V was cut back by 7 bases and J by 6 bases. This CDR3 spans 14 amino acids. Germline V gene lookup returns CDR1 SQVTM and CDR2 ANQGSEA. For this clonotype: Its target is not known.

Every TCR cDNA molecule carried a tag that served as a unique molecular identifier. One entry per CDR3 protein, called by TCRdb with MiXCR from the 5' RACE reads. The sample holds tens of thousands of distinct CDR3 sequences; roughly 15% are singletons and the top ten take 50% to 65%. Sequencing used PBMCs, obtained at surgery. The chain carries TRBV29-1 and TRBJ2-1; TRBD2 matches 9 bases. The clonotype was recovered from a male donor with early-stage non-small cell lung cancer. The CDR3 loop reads CSGRRGGGRNEQFF. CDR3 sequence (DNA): TGCAGCGGGAGGCGGGGGGGAGGTCGCAATGAGCAGTTCTTC.